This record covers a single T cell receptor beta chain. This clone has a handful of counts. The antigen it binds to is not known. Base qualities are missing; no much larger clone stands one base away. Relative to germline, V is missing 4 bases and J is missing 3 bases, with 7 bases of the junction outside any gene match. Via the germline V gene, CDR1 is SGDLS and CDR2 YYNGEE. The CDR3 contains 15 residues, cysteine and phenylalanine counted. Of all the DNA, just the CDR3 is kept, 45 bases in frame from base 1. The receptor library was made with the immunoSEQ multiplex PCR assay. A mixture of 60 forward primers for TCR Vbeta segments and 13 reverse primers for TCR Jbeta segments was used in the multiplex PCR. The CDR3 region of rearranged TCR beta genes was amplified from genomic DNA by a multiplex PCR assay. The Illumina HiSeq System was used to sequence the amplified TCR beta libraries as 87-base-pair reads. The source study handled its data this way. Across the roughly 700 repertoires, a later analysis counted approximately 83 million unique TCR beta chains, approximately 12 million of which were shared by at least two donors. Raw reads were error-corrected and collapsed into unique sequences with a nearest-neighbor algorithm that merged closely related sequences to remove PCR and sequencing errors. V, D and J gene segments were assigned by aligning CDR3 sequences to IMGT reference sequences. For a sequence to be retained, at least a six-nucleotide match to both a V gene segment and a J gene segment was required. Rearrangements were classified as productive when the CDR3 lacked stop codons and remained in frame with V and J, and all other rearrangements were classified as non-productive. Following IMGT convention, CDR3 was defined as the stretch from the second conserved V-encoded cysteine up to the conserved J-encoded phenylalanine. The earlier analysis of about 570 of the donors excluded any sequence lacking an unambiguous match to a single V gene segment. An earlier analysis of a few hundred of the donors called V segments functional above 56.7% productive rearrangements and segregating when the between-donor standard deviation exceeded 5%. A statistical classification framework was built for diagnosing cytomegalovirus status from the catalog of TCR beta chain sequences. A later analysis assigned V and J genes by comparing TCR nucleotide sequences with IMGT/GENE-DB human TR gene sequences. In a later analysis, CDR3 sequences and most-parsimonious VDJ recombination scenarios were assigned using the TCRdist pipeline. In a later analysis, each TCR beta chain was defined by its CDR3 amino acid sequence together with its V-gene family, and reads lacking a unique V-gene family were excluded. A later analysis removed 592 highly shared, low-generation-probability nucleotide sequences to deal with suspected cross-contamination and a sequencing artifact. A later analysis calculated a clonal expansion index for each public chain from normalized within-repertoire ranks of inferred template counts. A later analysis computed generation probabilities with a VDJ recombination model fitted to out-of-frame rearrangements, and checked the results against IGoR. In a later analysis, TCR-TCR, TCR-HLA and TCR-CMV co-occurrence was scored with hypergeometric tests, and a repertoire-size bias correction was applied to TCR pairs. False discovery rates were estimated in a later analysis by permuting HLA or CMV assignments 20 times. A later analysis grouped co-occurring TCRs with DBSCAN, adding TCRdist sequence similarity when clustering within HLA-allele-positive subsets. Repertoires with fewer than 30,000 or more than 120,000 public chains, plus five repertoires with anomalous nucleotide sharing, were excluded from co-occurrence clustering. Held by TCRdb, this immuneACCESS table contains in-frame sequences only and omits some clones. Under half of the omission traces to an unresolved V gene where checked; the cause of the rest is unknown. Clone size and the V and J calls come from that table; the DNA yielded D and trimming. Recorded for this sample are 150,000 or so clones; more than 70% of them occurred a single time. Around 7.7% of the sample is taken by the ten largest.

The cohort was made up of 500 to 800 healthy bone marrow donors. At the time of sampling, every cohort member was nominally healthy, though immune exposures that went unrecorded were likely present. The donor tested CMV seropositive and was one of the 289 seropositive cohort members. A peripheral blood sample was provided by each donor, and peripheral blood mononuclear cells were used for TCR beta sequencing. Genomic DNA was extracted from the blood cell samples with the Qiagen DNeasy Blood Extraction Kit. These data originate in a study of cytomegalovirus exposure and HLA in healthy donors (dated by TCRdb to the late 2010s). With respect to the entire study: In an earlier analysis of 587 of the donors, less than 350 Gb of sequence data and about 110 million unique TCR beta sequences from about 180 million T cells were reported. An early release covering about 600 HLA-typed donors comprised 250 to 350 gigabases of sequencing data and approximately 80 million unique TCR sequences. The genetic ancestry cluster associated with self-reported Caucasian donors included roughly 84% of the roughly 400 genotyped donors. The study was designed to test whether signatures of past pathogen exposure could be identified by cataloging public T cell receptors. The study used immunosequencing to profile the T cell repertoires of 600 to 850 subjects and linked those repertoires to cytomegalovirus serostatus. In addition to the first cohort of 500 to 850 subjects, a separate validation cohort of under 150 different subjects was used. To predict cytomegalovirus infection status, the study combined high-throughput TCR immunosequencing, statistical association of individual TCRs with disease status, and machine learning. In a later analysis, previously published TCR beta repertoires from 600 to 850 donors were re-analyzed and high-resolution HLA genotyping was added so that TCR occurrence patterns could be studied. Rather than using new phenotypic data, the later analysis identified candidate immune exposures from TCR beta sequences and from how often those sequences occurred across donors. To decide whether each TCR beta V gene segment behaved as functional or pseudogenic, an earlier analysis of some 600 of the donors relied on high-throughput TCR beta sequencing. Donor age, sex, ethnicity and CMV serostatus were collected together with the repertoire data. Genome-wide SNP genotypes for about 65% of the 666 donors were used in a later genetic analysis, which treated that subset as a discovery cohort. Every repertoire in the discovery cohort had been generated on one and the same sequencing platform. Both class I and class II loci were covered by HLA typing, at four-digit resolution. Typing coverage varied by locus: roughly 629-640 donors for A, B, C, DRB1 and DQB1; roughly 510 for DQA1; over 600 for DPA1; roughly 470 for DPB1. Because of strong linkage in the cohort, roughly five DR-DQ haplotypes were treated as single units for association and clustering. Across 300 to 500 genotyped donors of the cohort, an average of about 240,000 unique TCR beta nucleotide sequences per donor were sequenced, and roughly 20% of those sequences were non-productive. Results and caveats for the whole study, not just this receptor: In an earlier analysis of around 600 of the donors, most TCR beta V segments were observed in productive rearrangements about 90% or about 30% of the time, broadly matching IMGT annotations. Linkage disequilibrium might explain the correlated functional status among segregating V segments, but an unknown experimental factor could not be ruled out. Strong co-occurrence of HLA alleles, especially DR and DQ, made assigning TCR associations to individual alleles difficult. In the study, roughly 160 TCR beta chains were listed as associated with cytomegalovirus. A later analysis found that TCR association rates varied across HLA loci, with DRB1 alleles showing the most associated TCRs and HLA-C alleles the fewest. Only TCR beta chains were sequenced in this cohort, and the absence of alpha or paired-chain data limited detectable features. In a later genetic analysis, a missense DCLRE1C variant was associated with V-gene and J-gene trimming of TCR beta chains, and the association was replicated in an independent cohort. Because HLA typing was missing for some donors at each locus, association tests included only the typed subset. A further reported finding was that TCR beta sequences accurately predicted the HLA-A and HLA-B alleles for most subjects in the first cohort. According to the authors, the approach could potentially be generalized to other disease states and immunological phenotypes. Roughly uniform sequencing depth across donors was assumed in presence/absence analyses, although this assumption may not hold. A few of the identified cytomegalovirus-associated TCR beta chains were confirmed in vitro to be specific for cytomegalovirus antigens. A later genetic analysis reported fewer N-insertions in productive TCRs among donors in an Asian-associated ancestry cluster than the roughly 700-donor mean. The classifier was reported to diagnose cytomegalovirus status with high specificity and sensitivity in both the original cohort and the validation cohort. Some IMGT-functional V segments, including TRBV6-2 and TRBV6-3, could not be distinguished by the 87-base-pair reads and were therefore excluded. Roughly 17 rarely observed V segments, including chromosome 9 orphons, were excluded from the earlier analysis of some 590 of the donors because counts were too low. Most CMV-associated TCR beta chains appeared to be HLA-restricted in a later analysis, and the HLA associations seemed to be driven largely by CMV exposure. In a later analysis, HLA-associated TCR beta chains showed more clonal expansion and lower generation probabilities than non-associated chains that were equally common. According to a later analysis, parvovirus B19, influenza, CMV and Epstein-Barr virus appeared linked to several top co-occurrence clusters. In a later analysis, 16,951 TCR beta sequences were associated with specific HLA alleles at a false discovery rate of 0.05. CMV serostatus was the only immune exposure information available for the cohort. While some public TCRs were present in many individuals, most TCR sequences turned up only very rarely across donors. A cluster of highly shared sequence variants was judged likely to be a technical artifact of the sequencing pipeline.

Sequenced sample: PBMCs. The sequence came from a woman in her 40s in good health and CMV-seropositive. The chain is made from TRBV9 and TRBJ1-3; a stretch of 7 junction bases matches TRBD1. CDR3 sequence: CASSPRTGRGNTIYF. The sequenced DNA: TGTGCCAGCAGCCCCCGGACAGGTCGTGGAAACACCATATATTTT.